This T cell receptor beta chain originates from a study of blood T cell repertoires in COVID-19. The germline V gene encodes CDR1 SGDLS and CDR2 YYNGEE. Trimming took off 1 base at V and 4 bases at J, with 11 bases between the two ends. CDR3 size: 14 residues. As originally analysed: The assay estimated nucleated cells by amplifying reference gene primers. Sequenced by immunoSEQ multiplex PCR; TCRdb stores in-frame clones only, minus some. That table gives V, J and clone size, and the DNA gave D and trimming. The repertoire holds around 390,000 clones, with 85% to 90% as singletons. The cohort comprised adults aged roughly 18 to 90 years residing in about two dozen US areas. The study assigned cohorts using participant-reported clinical history.

The V gene is TRBV9, the J gene TRBJ2-5, with D possibly matching TRBD2 (7 bases). The sample comprised PBMCs or T cells enriched from blood (not recorded which). This TCR was recovered from a woman aged 50 to 60 who had recovered from COVID-19. The CDR3 sequence is CASSVRGALETQYF. The CDR3 coding sequence is TGTGCCAGCAGCGTACGGGGGGCCTTAGAGACCCAGTACTTC.